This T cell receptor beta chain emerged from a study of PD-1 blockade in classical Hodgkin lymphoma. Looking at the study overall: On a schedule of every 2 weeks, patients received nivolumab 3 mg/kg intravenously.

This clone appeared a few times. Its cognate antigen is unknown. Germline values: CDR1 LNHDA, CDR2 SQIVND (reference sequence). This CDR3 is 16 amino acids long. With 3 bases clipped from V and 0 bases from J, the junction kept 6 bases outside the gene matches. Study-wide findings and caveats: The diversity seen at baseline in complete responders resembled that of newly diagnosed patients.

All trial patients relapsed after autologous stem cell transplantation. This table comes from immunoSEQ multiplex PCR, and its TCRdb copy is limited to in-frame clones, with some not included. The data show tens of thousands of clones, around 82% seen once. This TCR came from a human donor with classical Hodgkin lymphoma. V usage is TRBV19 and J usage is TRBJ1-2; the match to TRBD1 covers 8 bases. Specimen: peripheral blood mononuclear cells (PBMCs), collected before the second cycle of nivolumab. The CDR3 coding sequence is TGTGCCAGTAGTATCCGACAGGGGCGGACTAACTATGGCTACACCTTC. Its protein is CASSIRQGRTNYGYTF.